Sequencing of this T cell receptor beta chain was carried out in a study of blood T cell repertoires in COVID-19. The germline V gene encodes CDR1 SGHRS and CDR2 YFSETQ. V was cut by 4 bases and J by 3 bases, with 11 bases left in between. CDR3 length: 13 amino acids. This clone was seen at least ten times. TCRdb's table, derived via immunoSEQ multiplex PCR, lists solely in-frame clones and lacks some. This table has 70,000 or so clones, approximately 75% appearing once. The clonotype was recovered from a human donor in a cohort sampled during active COVID-19. V is TRBV5-1 and J is TRBJ2-7, with a weak D call TRBD1 (6 bases). The source material was peripheral blood. The CDR3 is CASSPGQDYEQYF. CDR3 bases: TGCGCCAGCAGCCCGGGACAAGACTACGAGCAGTACTTC.